This T cell receptor beta chain emerged from a study of T-cell memory formation after mild COVID-19. In its sample, this clonotype was seen a few times. Trimming shortened V by 6 bases and J by 6 bases, and 15 bases separated the two germline ends. There are 13 residues in the CDR3. Via MiXCR, TCRdb re-called the 5' RACE reads, giving one row per CDR3 protein. The table lists hundreds of thousands of distinct CDR3 sequences, about 17% of them singletons. Sequenced input: PBMCs or a T cell subset sorted from them (not recorded which). The receptor was derived from a man between 18 and 35 years old who had mild COVID-19 (a few samples of this study predate the infection). Cell type and time point are not known. J is TRBJ2-7 and V is TRBV12-3 or TRBV12-4; D is unclear. CDR3 nucleotide sequence: TGTGCCAGCAGACGACCCGGAGCATTCGAGCAGTACTTC. Its translation is CASRRPGAFEQYF.